This is a list of T cell receptor beta chains from one sample in a study of blood T cell repertoires in COVID-19. Profiled with immunoSEQ multiplex PCR; TCRdb holds only in-frame clones, not every one. Of roughly 220,000 clones in the sample, around four fifths were seen once. The sequencing sample was made of peripheral blood. The origin of the receptors is a woman aged 60-70 years who had recovered from COVID-19. Both conserved end residues are trimmed from each CDR3.

J: TRBJ1-6; V: TRBV3-1/TRBV3-2; CDR3: ASSQEGQGAMGSPLH
J: TRBJ2-7; V: TRBV4-1; CDR3: ASSQGIPVGPFSYEQY
J: TRBJ2-3; V: TRBV27; CDR3: ASSFGRGASDTQY
J: TRBJ1-2; V: TRBV6-5; CDR3: ATEGGAYGYT
J: TRBJ2-7; V: TRBV29-1; CDR3: SVPGTGAPYEQY
J: TRBJ2-7; V: TRBV21-1; CDR3: ASRYSYYEQY
J: TRBJ2-7; V: TRBV10-3; CDR3: AISKAGLAGYEQY
J: TRBJ1-2; V: TRBV6-5; CDR3: ASTQTGLEGYT
J: TRBJ2-5; V: TRBV7-8; CDR3: ASSPTLAGGGETQY
J: TRBJ2-2; V: TRBV27; CDR3: ASSTTSGVWTGELF
J: TRBJ1-1; V: TRBV3-1/TRBV3-2; CDR3: ASSRVFMNTEAF
J: TRBJ2-7; V: TRBV12-3/TRBV12-4; CDR3: ASKGSNLGEQY
J: TRBJ2-7; V: TRBV3-1/TRBV3-2; CDR3: ASSQGVARYEQY
J: TRBJ2-3; V: TRBV9; CDR3: ASSVVAGGAHTQY
J: TRBJ1-2; V: TRBV5-4; CDR3: ASSPGQGLFYGYT
J: TRBJ2-7; V: TRBV27; CDR3: ASSWGGRNEQY
J: TRBJ2-4; V: TRBV19; CDR3: ASSPSTANKNIQY
J: TRBJ2-3; V: TRBV3-1/TRBV3-2; CDR3: ASSQGGGGATDTQY
J: TRBJ1-6; V: TRBV3-1/TRBV3-2; CDR3: ASSQRDRGSPLH
J: TRBJ2-2; V: TRBV15; CDR3: ATSSGRVGNTGELF
J: TRBJ2-1; V: TRBV11-3; CDR3: ASSPRTSGGSDEQF
J: TRBJ2-2; V: TRBV28; CDR3: ATSYGWRSNTGELF
J: TRBJ1-2; V: TRBV6-1; CDR3: ASSDDSGHGYT
J: TRBJ2-7; V: TRBV6-4; CDR3: ASSDPGGGASYEQY